This TCR beta chain was identified in a study of blood T cell repertoires in COVID-19. Study-wide context: COVID-19 samples, acute and convalescent, were from the United States, Italy and Spain.

Per the study methods: Nucleated cell counts were estimated from reference gene primer amplification. Only in-frame clones appear in the TCRdb table, and some are missing; sequencing was by immunoSEQ multiplex PCR. Clone size and V and J calls were adopted from that table, with D and trimming inferred from the DNA. The data show about 49,000 clones, roughly 82% seen once. The V gene end was trimmed by 5 bases and the J gene end by 0 bases; junction bases not matched to a gene: 9. Germline CDR1 and CDR2: SEHNR and FQNEAQ (reference sequence). The CDR3 consists of 16 residues. The chain links TRBV7-9 to TRBJ2-5, with 7 bases identical to TRBD1. The sequenced material came from peripheral blood. This TCR was sampled from a woman aged 60-70 years with acute or convalescent COVID-19. The CDR3 sequence is CASSPTGNSYQETQYF. The CDR3 region has the DNA TGTGCCAGCAGCCCGACAGGGAATTCGTACCAAGAGACCCAGTACTTC. Variable domain in full (rest from reference TRBV7-9 and TRBJ2-5): DTGVSQNPRHKITKRGQNVTFRCDPISEHNRLYWYRQTLGQGPEFLTYFQNEAQLEKSRLLSDRFSAERPKGSFSTLEIQRTEQGDSAMYLCASSPTGNSYQETQYFGPGTRLLVL.